These 13 T cell receptor beta chains came from one sample sequenced in a study of shared clonotypes between healthy human individuals. Assay used: immunoSEQ multiplex PCR; TCRdb lists only in-frame clones, some missing. Seen here are around 2.3 million clones, roughly 95% observed once, and the top ten hold roughly 0.13%. The source material was naive CD4+ T cells sorted from blood. Subset of the sample: CD45RA+ positively selected. Receptors originate from a man aged 18 to 35 in good health.

The chain uses TRBV11-1 and TRBJ1-6; D is ambiguous. The CDR3 contains 13 residues. Germline V gene lookup returns CDR1 SGHAT and CDR2 FQDESV (reference sequence). V lost 4 bases, J lost 7 bases, and 8 bases lay in between. The CDR3 DNA follows: TGTGCCAGCAGCTCTATTTTAAATTCACCCCTCCACTTT. This translates into CASSSILNSPLHF.

The V and J genes are TRBV10-3 and TRBJ1-1; no definite D call. This CDR3 region has 14 residues. Germline CDR1 reads ENHRY; CDR2 reads SYGVKD. The ends were cut back, 4 bases at V and 2 bases at J, with 11 bases in the middle. The CDR3 reads CAISGGQINTEAFF. CDR3 sequence (DNA): TGTGCCATCAGTGGGGGTCAGATTAACACTGAAGCTTTCTTT.

CDR3 bases: TGTGCCAGCAGCTCCAACACAGGGACCTCAGTTCAGCCCCAGCATTTT. Translating it yields CASSSNTGTSVQPQHF. V is TRBV5-6 and J is TRBJ1-5, with D possibly TRBD1 on 6 matching bases. The germline V gene has CDR1 SGHDT and CDR2 YYEEEE. The ends were cut back, 3 bases at V and 6 bases at J, with 19 bases in the middle. This CDR3 has 16 residues.

The chain combines TRBV9 with TRBJ2-1, with TRBD2 matching 8 bases. The J segment lost 3 bases and the V segment lost 4 bases, leaving 6 bases of the junction unmatched. The CDR3 covers 15 residues. Looked up from germline, CDR1 is SGDLS and CDR2 is YYNGEE. CDR3 nucleotides: TGTGCCAGCAGCCATGGAGCGGGGGACTACAATGAGCAGTTCTTC. It codes for CASSHGAGDYNEQFF.

CDR3 residues: CASSQTGRSLYGYTF. In DNA, the CDR3 is TGTGCCAGCAGCCAAACAGGGAGGAGTCTCTATGGCTACACCTTC. The V and J genes are TRBV11-2 and TRBJ1-2; a weak D match, TRBD1 (6 bases). The ends were cut back, 5 bases at V and 4 bases at J, with 17 bases in the middle. The V gene's germline CDR1 is SGHAT and CDR2 FQNNGV. This CDR3 has 15 amino acids. The variable domain in full, with the rest retrieved from reference TRBV11-2 and TRBJ1-2, is EAGVAQSPRYKIIEKRQSVAFWCNPISGHATLYWYQQILGQGPKLLIQFQNNGVVDDSQLPKDRFSAERLKGVDSTLKIQPAKLEDSAVYLCASSQTGRSLYGYTFGSGTRLTVV.

The chain carries TRBV4-1 and TRBJ1-4, with a tentative D call TRBD1 (6 bases). CDR1 and CDR2 from the germline V gene are MGHRA and YSYEKL. The CDR3 has 15 amino acids. V was cut by 7 bases and J by 5 bases, with 17 bases left in between. For the CDR3, the DNA is TGCGCCAGCAATCTTTCGGGGGGGGCCAATGAAAAACTGTTTTTT. Protein: CASNLSGGANEKLFF.

V usage is TRBV10-2 and J usage is TRBJ2-4; 9 nucleotides match TRBD1. Trimming cost V 3 bases and J 7 bases; bases outside gene matches: 7. The germline gives CDR1 WSHSY, CDR2 SAAADI. The CDR3 length is 15 residues. Written as DNA, the CDR3 is TGCGCCAGCAGTGATGTGGGACAGGGTGAGAACATTCAGTACTTC. Encoded protein: CASSDVGQGENIQYF.

The J gene is TRBJ1-6, the V gene TRBV2; possible D gene TRBD1, 5 bases. Germline V gene sequence: CDR1 SNHLY, CDR2 FYNNEI. The CDR3 is made up of 15 amino acids. V lost 6 bases, J lost 7 bases, and 16 bases lay in between. The CDR3 region has the DNA TGTGCCAGCAGGTCAGGGCTTTTAGAGAATTCACCCCTCCACTTT. Translating it yields CASRSGLLENSPLHF.

The chain links TRBV6-5 to TRBJ2-1; TRBD1 agrees at 9 bases. The trim removed 2 bases at V and 5 bases at J, leaving 7 bases unmatched. The CDR3 loop spans 16 amino acids. Per the germline V gene, CDR1 is MNHEY and CDR2 is SVGAGI. Written as DNA, the CDR3 is TGTGCCAGCAGTTACGGGGGACAGGGTAGGAACAATGAGCAGTTCTTC. Encoded protein: CASSYGGQGRNNEQFF.

This clone was seen just once. The V and J genes are TRBV18 and TRBJ1-1; 7 positions agree with TRBD1. Per the germline V gene, CDR1 is KGHSH and CDR2 is LQKENI. V trimming: 6 bases; J trimming: 6 bases; junction bases outside the gene matches: 7. This CDR3 region has 13 residues. CDR3 DNA: TGTGCCAGCTCGTACAGGGGAGCGGCTGAAGCTTTCTTT. Protein sequence: CASSYRGAAEAFF.

Comment on this clone: Other DNA sequences in this specimen translate into the identical CDR3. J is TRBJ2-5 and V is TRBV7-9; D uncertain. Trimming took off 0 bases at V and 2 bases at J, with 1 base between the two ends. From germline, CDR1 is SEHNR and CDR2 FQNEAQ (reference sequence). This CDR3 is 12 amino acids long. The CDR3 loop is CASSLAQETQYF. In DNA, the CDR3 is TGTGCCAGCAGCTTAGCACAAGAGACCCAGTACTTC.

On this clone itself: The sample carries other DNA sequences with the same CDR3. The genes are TRBV7-2 and TRBJ2-1; D unclear. Trimming removed 0 bases at V and 2 bases at J, with 5 bases between. This CDR3 is built from 14 residues. Germline V gene data show CDR1 as SGHTA and CDR2 as FQGNSA. CDR3 amino acids: CASSLALAYNEQFF. CDR3 DNA: TGTGCCAGCAGCTTAGCCCTCGCCTACAATGAGCAGTTCTTC.

This clone was counted a few times. The chain combines TRBV2 with TRBJ1-1; D is unresolved. Between the trimmed V and J ends, which lost 4 bases and 8 bases, there was a span of 8 bases. The CDR3 length is 11 residues. CDR1 is SNHLY, CDR2 FYNNEI, per germline. CDR3 bases: TGTGCCAGCAGTGTGCATACCGAAGCTTTCTTT. Translation gives CASSVHTEAFF.